Following are 4 T cell receptor beta chains from one sample sequenced in a study of blood T cell repertoires in COVID-19. Some clones are missing from TCRdb's copy, which holds only in-frame ones; the method was immunoSEQ multiplex PCR. The repertoire holds about 130,000 clones, 85% to 90% seen once, with less than 4.5% in the top ten. What was sequenced was peripheral blood. The receptors come from a man in his 60s with COVID-19, enrolled during active disease.

The chain employs TRBV6-5 and TRBJ2-7; TRBD1 agrees at 8 bases. V lost 4 bases, J lost 3 bases, and 8 bases stayed unmatched. Per the germline V gene, CDR1 is MNHEY and CDR2 is SVGAGI. The CDR3 extends over 15 amino acids. The DNA for the CDR3 is TGTGCCAGCAGTTTTGCCCGGGACAGGCTCTACGAGCAGTACTTC. Its translation is CASSFARDRLYEQYF.

The CDR3 sequence: CASRDRTNTGELFF. For the CDR3, the DNA is TGCGCCAGTAGGGACAGGACCAACACCGGGGAGCTGTTTTTT. This rearrangement joins TRBV5-1 to TRBJ2-2, with 8 positions matching TRBD1. J lost 2 bases, V lost 8 bases, and 5 bases had no gene match. CDR3 length: 14 residues. Germline-derived CDR1 and CDR2 are SGHRS and YFSETQ.

This rearrangement joins TRBV5-1 to TRBJ2-2; D ambiguous. V lost 6 bases to trimming and J lost 5 bases, with 14 bases between them. Germline values: CDR1 SGHRS, CDR2 YFSETQ. CDR3 length: 14 amino acids. Here the CDR3 reads CASTPLQRTGELFF. The CDR3 nucleotides are TGCGCCAGCACCCCGCTTCAACGGACCGGGGAGCTGTTTTTT.

The rearrangement joins TRBV7-2 to TRBJ2-5, with a tentative D call TRBD2 (7 bases). The CDR3 runs to 15 residues. Trimming cost V 6 bases and J 4 bases, with 18 bases left between them. The germline V gene has CDR1 SGHTA and CDR2 FQGNSA. The CDR3 protein is CASRITGGRRETQYF. The DNA of the CDR3 is TGTGCCAGCAGGATAACCGGGGGGCGGAGAGAGACCCAGTACTTC.